This is a list of T cell receptor beta chains from one sample in a study of T cells after yellow fever vaccination. TCRdb reprocessed the 5' RACE reads via MiXCR and lists one record per CDR3 protein. Here the sample spans around 100,000 distinct CDR3 sequences, 7% to 8.5% being singletons. Sequenced here: CD8+ T cells sorted from PBMCs, sampled 45 days after the yellow fever booster vaccination. These TCRs come from a man aged 25-45 years who received the YFV17D yellow fever vaccine. The CDR3 runs from the conserved cysteine through the conserved F or W. The D gene is left open where the match is weak. The size field is filled for only some rows; it gives once, few, many or a size class.

J gene: TRBJ2-1
clone size: many
D gene: TRBD1
V gene: TRBV29-1
CDR3 DNA: TGCAGCGTCCCCGGGACAGGGGTCTACAATGAGCAGTTCTTC
CDR3 protein: CSVPGTGVYNEQFF

J gene: TRBJ2-7
clone size: -
D gene: -
V gene: TRBV19
CDR3 DNA: TGTGCCAGTAGTATAGCCCCTTGGTCATACGAGCAGTACTTC
CDR3 protein: CASSIAPWSYEQYF

J gene: TRBJ2-7
clone size: -
D gene: TRBD2
V gene: TRBV5-1
CDR3 DNA: TGCGCCAGCAGCTTGGCCGGACGACCGGGACTAGCGGGAGGGTTCTACGAGCAGTACTTC
CDR3 protein: CASSLAGRPGLAGGFYEQYF

J gene: TRBJ2-7
clone size: many
D gene: TRBD2
V gene: TRBV12-3/TRBV12-4
CDR3 DNA: TGTGCCAGCAGTTTGGGGGCTAGCGGGAGAGGCGAGCAGTACTTC
CDR3 protein: CASSLGASGRGEQYF

J gene: TRBJ2-2
clone size: many
D gene: TRBD1
V gene: TRBV6-5
CDR3 DNA: TGTGCCAGCAGTTACGGTACAGGGGGCGGGGAGCTGTTTTTT
CDR3 protein: CASSYGTGGGELFF

J gene: TRBJ2-3
clone size: many
D gene: -
V gene: TRBV27
CDR3 DNA: TGTGCCAGCAGTGGACAGTCTAGCACAGATACGCAGTATTTT
CDR3 protein: CASSGQSSTDTQYF

J gene: TRBJ2-1
clone size: many
D gene: TRBD2
V gene: TRBV5-5
CDR3 DNA: TGTGCCAGCAGCTTCCCCCCTAGCGGGGACCCCTATGAGCAGTTCTTC
CDR3 protein: CASSFPPSGDPYEQFF

J gene: TRBJ2-1
clone size: many
D gene: -
V gene: TRBV7-9
CDR3 DNA: TGTGCCAGCAGTCAATATGGGAATGAGCAGTTCTTC
CDR3 protein: CASSQYGNEQFF

J gene: TRBJ2-1
clone size: few
D gene: -
V gene: TRBV6-2/TRBV6-3
CDR3 DNA: TGTGCCAGCAGTTCCCACCATGAGCAGTTCTTC
CDR3 protein: CASSSHHEQFF

J gene: TRBJ1-1
clone size: many
D gene: TRBD1
V gene: TRBV11-2
CDR3 DNA: TGTGCCAGCAGCTCGGTGGACAGGGGAATCACTGAAGCTTTCTTT
CDR3 protein: CASSSVDRGITEAFF

J gene: TRBJ2-7
clone size: many
D gene: -
V gene: TRBV2
CDR3 DNA: TGTGCCAGCAGCTGGAGCAGGGAGGACGAGCAGTACTTC
CDR3 protein: CASSWSREDEQYF

J gene: TRBJ2-7
clone size: many
D gene: TRBD1
V gene: TRBV20-1
CDR3 DNA: TGCAGTGCTTCAGGGGGTTCCTACGAGCAGTACTTC
CDR3 protein: CSASGGSYEQYF

J gene: TRBJ1-2
clone size: many
D gene: TRBD1
V gene: TRBV3-1
CDR3 DNA: TGTGCCAGCAGCCCCGGACAGGGAAACTATGGCTACACCTTC
CDR3 protein: CASSPGQGNYGYTF

J gene: TRBJ2-7
clone size: many
D gene: -
V gene: TRBV20-1
CDR3 DNA: TGCAGTGCTAGAGATGCCAGGGACCCGCCCTACGAGCAGTACTTC
CDR3 protein: CSARDARDPPYEQYF

J gene: TRBJ2-7
clone size: -
D gene: -
V gene: TRBV24-1
CDR3 DNA: TGTGCCACCAGTGACACCTCCTACGAGCAGTACTTC
CDR3 protein: CATSDTSYEQYF

J gene: TRBJ2-7
clone size: many
D gene: TRBD1
V gene: TRBV20-1
CDR3 DNA: TGCAGTGCTCACCGACGCGACAGGGAAACCTACGAGCAGTACTTC
CDR3 protein: CSAHRRDRETYEQYF

J gene: TRBJ2-3
clone size: -
D gene: -
V gene: TRBV9
CDR3 DNA: TGTGCCAGCAGCGTAGAACCGGACACAGATACGCAGTATTTT
CDR3 protein: CASSVEPDTDTQYF

J gene: TRBJ2-7
clone size: many
D gene: TRBD1
V gene: TRBV29-1
CDR3 DNA: TGCAGCGTGAAATCCGACAGGGTCGAGCAGTACTTC
CDR3 protein: CSVKSDRVEQYF

J gene: TRBJ2-1
clone size: few
D gene: -
V gene: TRBV9
CDR3 DNA: TGTGCCAGCAGCGTAGGGTTCGGCATCAATGAGCAGTTCTTC
CDR3 protein: CASSVGFGINEQFF

J gene: TRBJ2-7
clone size: many
D gene: -
V gene: TRBV29-1
CDR3 DNA: TGCAGCGTGTGGCGGGACAAGTCCGAGCAGTACTTC
CDR3 protein: CSVWRDKSEQYF

J gene: TRBJ2-7
clone size: many
D gene: -
V gene: TRBV10-3
CDR3 DNA: TGTGCCATCGGCCTGGACAGATCCTACGAGCAGTACTTC
CDR3 protein: CAIGLDRSYEQYF

J gene: TRBJ2-1
clone size: many
D gene: TRBD2
V gene: TRBV6-2/TRBV6-3
CDR3 DNA: TGTGCCAGCAGTCTTTCGGGACTAGTAGGTTCCAATGAGCAGTTCTTC
CDR3 protein: CASSLSGLVGSNEQFF

J gene: TRBJ2-3
clone size: many
D gene: TRBD2
V gene: TRBV7-8
CDR3 DNA: TGTGCCAGCAGCTTAGAGATGGCGGGAGGAGGCTTAGATACGCAGTATTTT
CDR3 protein: CASSLEMAGGGLDTQYF

J gene: TRBJ2-7
clone size: many
D gene: TRBD1
V gene: TRBV6-5
CDR3 DNA: TGTGCCAGCAGATCGGGACAGGGCTACGAGCAGTACTTC
CDR3 protein: CASRSGQGYEQYF

J gene: TRBJ2-1
clone size: few
D gene: -
V gene: TRBV29-1
CDR3 DNA: TGCAGCGTTGACCCCGCCAGGGTGTCCTACAATGAGCAGTTCTTC
CDR3 protein: CSVDPARVSYNEQFF

J gene: TRBJ2-2
clone size: many
D gene: -
V gene: TRBV12-3/TRBV12-4
CDR3 DNA: TGTGCCAGCAGTATAGCACAGCAGGTCGGGGAGCTGTTTTTT
CDR3 protein: CASSIAQQVGELFF

J gene: TRBJ2-1
clone size: many
D gene: -
V gene: TRBV15
CDR3 DNA: TGTGCCACCAGCCCAAAAGGACCTACCTACAATGAGCAGTTCTTC
CDR3 protein: CATSPKGPTYNEQFF

J gene: TRBJ2-1
clone size: many
D gene: -
V gene: TRBV25-1
CDR3 DNA: TGTGCCAGCAGTGGAGGGGTTGGGTATGAGCAGTTCTTC
CDR3 protein: CASSGGVGYEQFF

J gene: TRBJ2-5
clone size: many
D gene: -
V gene: TRBV12-3/TRBV12-4
CDR3 DNA: TGTGCCAGCAGTTATACAGGGACCCAAGAGACCCAGTACTTC
CDR3 protein: CASSYTGTQETQYF

J gene: TRBJ1-2
clone size: few
D gene: -
V gene: TRBV14
CDR3 DNA: TGTGCCAGCAGCCAGTTCAGGATATCGAGCGGCTACACCTTC
CDR3 protein: CASSQFRISSGYTF

J gene: TRBJ2-7
clone size: many
D gene: TRBD1
V gene: TRBV15
CDR3 DNA: TGTGCCACCAGCGGGACAGGGGTAGAGCAGTACTTC
CDR3 protein: CATSGTGVEQYF

J gene: TRBJ2-1
clone size: few
D gene: TRBD1
V gene: TRBV19
CDR3 DNA: TGTGCCAGTAGGACAGGGGATGAGCAGTTCTTC
CDR3 protein: CASRTGDEQFF

J gene: TRBJ2-7
clone size: -
D gene: -
V gene: TRBV2
CDR3 DNA: TGTGCCAACACCCGGTCATCAGGGGAAGGCGAGCAGTACTTC
CDR3 protein: CANTRSSGEGEQYF

J gene: TRBJ2-7
clone size: few
D gene: -
V gene: TRBV3-1
CDR3 DNA: TGTGCCAGCAGCTCGGTCTGGACAGAAGGCTTCTACGAGCAGTACTTC
CDR3 protein: CASSSVWTEGFYEQYF